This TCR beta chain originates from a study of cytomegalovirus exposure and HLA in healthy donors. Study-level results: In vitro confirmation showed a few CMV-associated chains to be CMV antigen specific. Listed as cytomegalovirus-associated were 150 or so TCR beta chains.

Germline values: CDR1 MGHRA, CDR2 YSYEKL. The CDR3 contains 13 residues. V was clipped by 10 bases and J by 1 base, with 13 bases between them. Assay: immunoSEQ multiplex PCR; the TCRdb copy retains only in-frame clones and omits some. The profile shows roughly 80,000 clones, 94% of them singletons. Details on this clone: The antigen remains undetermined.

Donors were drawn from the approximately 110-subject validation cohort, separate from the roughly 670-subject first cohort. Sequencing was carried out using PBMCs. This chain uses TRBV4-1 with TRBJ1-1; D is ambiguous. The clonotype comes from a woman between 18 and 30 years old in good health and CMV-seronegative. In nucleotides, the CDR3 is TGCGCCACCTCACCGACTTCGAACACTGAAGCTTTCTTT. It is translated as CATSPTSNTEAFF.